This TCR beta chain is drawn from a study of blood T cell repertoires in COVID-19. As processed by the authors: From reference gene primer amplification, estimates of nucleated cell counts were derived. Assay used: immunoSEQ multiplex PCR; TCRdb lists only in-frame clones, some missing. D and trimming were read from the DNA, whereas the V and J calls and clone size are those reported in that table. Among a few hundred thousand clones, approximately 87% were seen once, and the ten largest hold roughly 10%. The CDR3 is 14 residues long. Germline CDR1 and CDR2: MNHEY and SVGAGI. V gave up 4 bases and J gave up 3 bases, with 12 bases separating them. For recovered donors of Cohort 3, there were two negative PCRs, clearance, or symptom resolution.

The chain joins TRBV6-5 to TRBJ1-1; D uncertain. Sequencing was done on a sample of PBMCs or T cells enriched from blood (not recorded which). The TCR comes from a woman aged 50 to 60 who had recovered from COVID-19. In nucleotides, the CDR3 is TGTGCCAGCAGTTCTATATACCGGGACACTGAAGCTTTCTTT. Its translation is CASSSIYRDTEAFF.